This T cell receptor beta chain was found in a study of blood T cell repertoires in COVID-19. Study context: COVID-19 samples collected from the United States, Italy and Spain covered acute and convalescent phases. PBMCs, B-cell-depleted T cells, or T cells provided the cDNA or gDNA that made up the material.

Under the authors' procedure: By means of reference gene primer amplification, nucleated cell counts were estimated. Sequenced by immunoSEQ multiplex PCR; TCRdb stores in-frame clones only, minus some. The DNA gave D and trimming, while V, J and clone size come from that table. The sample yields 100,000 to 150,000 clones, about four fifths seen once. CDR3 length: 15 residues. Per the germline V gene, CDR1 is SGHRS and CDR2 is YFSETQ. The V end was cut by 3 bases, the J end by 3 bases, with 12 bases between. The specimen was peripheral blood. This sequence joins TRBV5-1 and TRBJ2-2; possibly TRBD2 for D (6 bases). The source is a man aged 60 to 69 with acute or convalescent COVID-19. CDR3 coding DNA: TGCGCCAGCAGCTCCGGGAGTGTGTACACCGGGGAGCTGTTTTTT. This codes for CASSSGSVYTGELFF. The full variable domain, completed using reference TRBV5-1 and TRBJ2-2, is KAGVTQTPRYLIKTRGQQVTLSCSPISGHRSVSWYQQTPGQGLQFLFEYFSETQRNKGNFPGRFSGRQFSNSRSEMNVSTLELGDSALYLCASSSGSVYTGELFFGEGSRLTVL.